This TCR beta chain was captured by sequencing in a study of CD8 T cells in ankylosing spondylitis. Points from the study as a whole: A motif in TCR beta, a set of roughly eight highly homologous variants, appeared characteristic of ankylosing spondylitis blood. As reported, disease-linked clones showed significant enrichment in matched ankylosing spondylitis synovial fluid.

CDR3 length equals 16 residues. The germline V gene encodes CDR1 SGHVS and CDR2 FNYEAQ. J gave up 4 bases and V 3 bases, and 11 bases lay outside the gene matches. Construction of TCR beta libraries was performed using quantitative 5'-RACE with molecular barcodes. One entry per CDR3 protein results from TCRdb running MiXCR on the 5' RACE reads. This sample yields hundreds of thousands of distinct CDR3 sequences, of which 30% to 35% are seen a single time; approximately 4.4% belongs to the top ten. This clonotype has only one observation. The target antigen is unknown. This clonotype was sampled from a male donor with ankylosing spondylitis or in good health (not recorded which). The sequencing sample was made of blood, either unsorted or a sorted T cell fraction (not recorded which). The chain couples TRBV7-6 to TRBJ2-5, with 7 bases identical to TRBD1. This chain's CDR3 is CASSFRGQGIAETQYF. CDR3 nucleotide sequence: TGTGCCAGCAGCTTTAGGGGGCAGGGGATCGCAGAGACCCAGTACTTC.